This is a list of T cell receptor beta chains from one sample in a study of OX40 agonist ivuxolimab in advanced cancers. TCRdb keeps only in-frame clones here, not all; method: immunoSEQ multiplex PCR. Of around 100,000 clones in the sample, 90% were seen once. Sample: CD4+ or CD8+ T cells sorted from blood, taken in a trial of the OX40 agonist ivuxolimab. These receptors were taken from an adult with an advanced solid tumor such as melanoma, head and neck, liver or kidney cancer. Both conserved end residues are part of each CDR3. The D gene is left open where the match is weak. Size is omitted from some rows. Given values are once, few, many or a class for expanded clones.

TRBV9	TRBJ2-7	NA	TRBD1	TGTGCCAGCAGCCCCCGGACAGGGAGCTCCTACGAGCAGTACTTC	CASSPRTGSSYEQYF
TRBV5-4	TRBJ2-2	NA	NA	TGTGCCAGCAGCTTGGACACCGGGGAGCTGTTTTTT	CASSLDTGELFF
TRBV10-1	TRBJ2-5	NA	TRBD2	TGCGCCAGCAGTGATTGGGGCGGGGAGGGGTACTTC	CASSDWGGEGYF
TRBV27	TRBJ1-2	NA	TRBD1	TGTGCCAGCAGGGCGACGGGACAGGGTTTTGGCTACACCTTC	CASRATGQGFGYTF
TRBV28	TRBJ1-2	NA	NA	TGTGCCAGCAGTGTGGGGGCCACTAACTATGGCTACACCTTC	CASSVGATNYGYTF
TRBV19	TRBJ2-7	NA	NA	TGTGCCAGTAGTATAGGAGGAAGCGTGCACTACGAGCAGTACTTC	CASSIGGSVHYEQYF
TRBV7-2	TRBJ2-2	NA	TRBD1	TGTGCCAGCAGCCGGACCAGGGGGCCGGGCGGGGAGCTGTTTTTT	CASSRTRGPGGELFF
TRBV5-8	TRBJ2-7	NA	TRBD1	TGTGCCAGCAGCTTGGGGACAGGTCACACAACGGACGAGCAGTACTTC	CASSLGTGHTTDEQYF
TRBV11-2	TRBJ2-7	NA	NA	TGTGCCAGCAGCTTAGAACAGACCTACGAGCAGTACTTC	CASSLEQTYEQYF
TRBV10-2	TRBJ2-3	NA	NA	TGCGCCAGCAGGGACTCCCCCGGAGATACGCAGTATTTT	CASRDSPGDTQYF
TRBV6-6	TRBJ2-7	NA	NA	TGTGCCAGCACCCTCCGAGGGGCGACGATTTACGAGCAGTACTTC	CASTLRGATIYEQYF
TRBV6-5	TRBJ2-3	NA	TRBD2	TGTGCCAGCAGTTCGCGACTAGCGGGAGATCGAGATACGCAGTATTTT	CASSSRLAGDRDTQYF
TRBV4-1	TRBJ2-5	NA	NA	TGCGCCAGCAGCCAATGGGGGGAGCGATTAGAGACCCAGTACTTC	CASSQWGERLETQYF
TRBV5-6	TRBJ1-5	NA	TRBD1	TGTGCCAGCAGCTTTTGGGGGACAGCCAAGGGGCCCCAGCATTTT	CASSFWGTAKGPQHF
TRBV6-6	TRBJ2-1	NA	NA	TGTGCCAGCAGGCCCATGGGTCGTCGGCATGAGCAGTTCTTC	CASRPMGRRHEQFF
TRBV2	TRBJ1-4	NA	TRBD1	TGTGCCAGCAGTCAGTTTCAGGGGGCGGGTGAAAAACTGTTTTTT	CASSQFQGAGEKLFF
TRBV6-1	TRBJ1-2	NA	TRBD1	TGTGCCAGCAGACCGGGACAGGGAATCGGCGGCTACACCTTC	CASRPGQGIGGYTF
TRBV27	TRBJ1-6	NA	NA	TGTGCCAGCGGCGGGGGCTCCTATAATTCACCCCTCCACTTT	CASGGGSYNSPLHF
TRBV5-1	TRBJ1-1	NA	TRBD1	TGCGCCAGCACTCGGACAGGGATGAACACTGAAGCTTTCTTT	CASTRTGMNTEAFF
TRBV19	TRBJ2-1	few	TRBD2	TGTGCCAGTATATCGACTAGCGGCACCTCCTACAATGAGCAGTTCTTC	CASISTSGTSYNEQFF
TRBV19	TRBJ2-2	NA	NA	TGTGCCAGTACCCCACAGGGTAGAACCGGGGAGCTGTTTTTT	CASTPQGRTGELFF
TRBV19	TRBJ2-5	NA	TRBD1	TGTGCCAGTAGTATAAGGGACAGGGTGGAGACCCAGTACTTC	CASSIRDRVETQYF
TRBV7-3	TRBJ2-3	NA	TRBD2	TGTGCCAGCAGCTCTCGGACTAGCGGGCCCTTTAGACAGTATTTT	CASSSRTSGPFRQYF
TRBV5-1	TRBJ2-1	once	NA	TGCGCCAGCTCCCGGGACTCCTACAATGAGCAGTTCTTC	CASSRDSYNEQFF
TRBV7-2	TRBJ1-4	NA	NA	TGTGCCAGCAGCGAAACCGGGGTGAATGAAAAACTGTTTTTT	CASSETGVNEKLFF
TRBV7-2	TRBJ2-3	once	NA	TGTGCCAGCAGCAAGAGCACAGATACGCAGTATTTT	CASSKSTDTQYF
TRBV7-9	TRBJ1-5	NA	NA	TGTGCCAGCAGCCAGACCGACCTTCAGCCCCAGCATTTT	CASSQTDLQPQHF
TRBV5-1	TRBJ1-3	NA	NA	TGCGCCAGCAGCTCAGAGGGAAACACCATATATTTT	CASSSEGNTIYF
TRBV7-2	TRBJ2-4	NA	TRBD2	TGTGCCAGCAGTTCTAGCGGGAGGGCCGGCATTCAGTACTTC	CASSSSGRAGIQYF
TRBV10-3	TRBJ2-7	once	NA	TGTGCCATCAGTGGGGGGGGGACAAATATACAGAACTACGAGCAGTACTTC	CAISGGGTNIQNYEQYF
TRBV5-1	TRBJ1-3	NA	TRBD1	TGCGCCAGCAGCTTGGGAGGGACAGGGCAAAACACCATATATTTT	CASSLGGTGQNTIYF
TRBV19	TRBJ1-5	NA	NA	TGTGCCAGTAGTATACCTCGAATGGTAAATCAGCCCCAGCATTTT	CASSIPRMVNQPQHF
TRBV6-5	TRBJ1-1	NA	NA	TGTGCCAGCAGTTACTACGCAACAGGGCCTGAAGCTTTCTTT	CASSYYATGPEAFF
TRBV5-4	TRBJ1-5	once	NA	TGTGCCAGCAGTCTCGGGGGGGGTCAGCCCCAGCATTTT	CASSLGGGQPQHF
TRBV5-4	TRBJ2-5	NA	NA	TGTGCCAGCAGCCACAGGAGTCAAGAGACCCAGTACTTC	CASSHRSQETQYF
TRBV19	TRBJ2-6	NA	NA	TGTGCCAGTAGTTTATTACAGGGCAACTCTGGGGCCAACGTCCTGACTTTC	CASSLLQGNSGANVLTF
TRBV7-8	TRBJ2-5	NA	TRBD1	TGTGCCAGCAGCTTCACCCAGGGGGCAAGCGAGACCCAGTACTTC	CASSFTQGASETQYF
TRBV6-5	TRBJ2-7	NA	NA	TGTGCCAGCAGTTACGGAGTTAGCGGCTACGAGCAGTACTTC	CASSYGVSGYEQYF
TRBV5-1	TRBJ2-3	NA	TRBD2	TGCGCCAGCAGCCCTACTAGCGGGAGTGGTCACGATACGCAGTATTTT	CASSPTSGSGHDTQYF
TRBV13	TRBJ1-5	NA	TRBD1	TGTGCCAGCAGCGCTGGACAGGGGGCAAATCAGCCCCAGCATTTT	CASSAGQGANQPQHF
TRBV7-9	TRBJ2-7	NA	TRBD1	TGTGCCAGCAGTACAACAGGGGGCCGGTCCTACGAGCAGTACTTC	CASSTTGGRSYEQYF
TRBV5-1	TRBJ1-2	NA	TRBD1	TGCGCCAGCAGCCCACGGACAGGGGGCGTTCTCTATGGCTACACCTTC	CASSPRTGGVLYGYTF
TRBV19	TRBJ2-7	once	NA	TGTGCCAGTAGTATACCACAGGGAGGGCTAGCCGGAGAGCAGTACTTC	CASSIPQGGLAGEQYF
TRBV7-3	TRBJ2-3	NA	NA	TGTGCCAGCAGCTTATTCGGGCAGGTGGACACAGATACGCAGTATTTT	CASSLFGQVDTDTQYF
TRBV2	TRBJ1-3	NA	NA	TGTGCCAGCAGTGTAACCTGGGCTTCTAGCTCTGGAAACACCATATATTTT	CASSVTWASSSGNTIYF
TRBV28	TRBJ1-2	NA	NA	TGTGCCAGCAGTTTGGGGGGGGCCTATGGCTACACCTTC	CASSLGGAYGYTF
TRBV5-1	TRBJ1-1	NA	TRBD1	TGCGCCAGCAGCCCGGGACAGGGTTTGAGCACTGAAGCTTTCTTT	CASSPGQGLSTEAFF
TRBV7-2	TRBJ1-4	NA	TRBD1	TGTGCCAGCAGCTTACCGGGACAGGGTAGGGAAAAACTGTTTTTT	CASSLPGQGREKLFF
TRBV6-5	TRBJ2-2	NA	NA	TGTGCCAGCAGTTACCTGACTGCCCCTACCGGGGAGCTGTTTTTT	CASSYLTAPTGELFF
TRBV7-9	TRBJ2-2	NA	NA	TGTGCCAGCGGGGTGGCTTTCGGCGGGGAGCTGTTTTTT	CASGVAFGGELFF
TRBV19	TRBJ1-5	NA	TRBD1	TGTGCCAGTAGTTACGGTAGGACAGGGGGATCAATCATGCCCCAGCATTTT	CASSYGRTGGSIMPQHF
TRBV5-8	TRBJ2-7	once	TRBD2	TGTGCCAGCAGCGTAAGCAGGACTAGCGGGTCCTACGAGCAGTACTTC	CASSVSRTSGSYEQYF
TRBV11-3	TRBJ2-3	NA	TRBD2	TGTGCCAGCAGCTCCGGGACTAGCGAGACAGATACGCAGTATTTT	CASSSGTSETDTQYF
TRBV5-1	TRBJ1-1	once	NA	TGCGCCAGCAGCTCCCTGGGAGGGGCAGGGGACACTGAAGCTTTCTTT	CASSSLGGAGDTEAFF
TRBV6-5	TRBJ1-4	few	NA	TGTGCCAGCAGTTACGACGGTTGGGGAAAACTGTTTTTT	CASSYDGWGKLFF
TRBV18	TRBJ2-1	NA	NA	TGTGCCAGCTCACCACCTCCCGGATACAATGAGCAGTTCTTC	CASSPPPGYNEQFF